The clone carrying this T cell receptor (beta chain) was detected once. These data originate in a study of blood T cell repertoires in COVID-19. The wider study: Nucleic acid was either cDNA or gDNA, and it came from T cells, B-cell-depleted T cells, or PBMCs.

TCRdb keeps only in-frame clones here, not all; method: immunoSEQ multiplex PCR. The profile covers 95,000 to 110,000 clones, with around 89% appearing a single time and approximately 6.2% taken by the ten largest. After removal of 5 bases from V and 5 bases from J, the junction contained 3 bases not matched to a gene. Germline V gene sequence: CDR1 MDHEN, CDR2 SYDVKM. CDR3 length: 13 amino acids. This rearrangement joins TRBV28 to TRBJ1-2; 9 bases are a match to TRBD1. The sequence was obtained from a man in his fifties with active or convalescent COVID-19. What was sequenced was peripheral blood. The CDR3 loop reads CASSKDRGYGYTF. The CDR3 nucleotides read TGTGCCAGCAGTAAGGACAGGGGTTATGGCTACACCTTC.